One sample yielded the 27 T cell receptor beta chains listed below, sequenced in a study of spatial heterogeneity in lung cancer. Stated time point: sample taken at primary tumor resection. Each CDR3 protein gets one entry after TCRdb re-called the 5' RACE reads with MiXCR. Seen here are some 44,000 distinct CDR3 sequences, approximately 15% observed once, and the top ten hold 50% to 70%. Material: PBMCs, obtained at surgery. The receptors originated from a male donor with early-stage non-small cell lung cancer.

Ten or more counts support this clonotype. The chain couples TRBV5-1 to TRBJ2-3; D is perhaps TRBD1 or TRBD2 (5 bases each). Germline assignment: CDR1 SGHRS and CDR2 YFSETQ. Trimming pared 2 bases from V and 2 bases from J, leaving 12 bases between. This CDR3 has 15 residues. CDR3 bases: TGCGCCAGCAGCTTCTGGGGGATAAACACAGATACGCAGTATTTT. Translation: CASSFWGINTDTQYF.

The chain links TRBV6-5 to TRBJ2-7; tentatively, D is TRBD1 or TRBD2 (5 bases each). Trimming cost V 4 bases and J 7 bases, with 17 bases left between them. The CDR3 extends over 14 amino acids. The germline V gene encodes CDR1 MNHEY and CDR2 SVGAGI. The CDR3 sequence: CASSLSGATREQYF. The CDR3 nucleotides are TGTGCCAGCAGTTTATCCGGGGCAACGCGAGAGCAGTACTTC.

Concerning this clonotype: One end of the junction does not line up with germline, which may come from a read error. V usage is TRBV20-1 and J usage is TRBJ1-2; TRBD1 aligns across 7 bases. The CDR3 is made up of 11 amino acids. CDR1 and CDR2 (germline): DFQATT, SNEGSKA (reference sequence). Here the CDR3 reads CSAGARQGPIF. The CDR3 nucleotides are TGCAGTGCGGGAGCCCGACAGGGACCCATATTC.

V usage is TRBV7-9 and J usage is TRBJ1-3; 7 bases are a match to TRBD1. Germline assignment: CDR1 SEHNR and CDR2 FQNEAQ (reference sequence). The CDR3 loop spans 14 amino acids. The V gene end was trimmed by 5 bases and the J gene end by 4 bases; junction bases not matched to a gene: 5. Written as DNA, the CDR3 is TGTGCCAGCAGCCCCTGGGACAGCGGAAACACCATATATTTT. Translated: CASSPWDSGNTIYF.

The table lists this clonotype with many counts. The CDR3 reads CASSLFGPDGETQYF. CDR3 nucleotide sequence: TGTGCCAGCAGTTTATTCGGACCGGACGGAGAGACCCAGTACTTC. This chain connects TRBV27 to TRBJ2-5; D not certain. This CDR3 has 15 amino acids. The germline CDR1 and CDR2 sequences are MNHEY and SMNVEV (reference sequence). V was shortened by 1 base and J by 4 bases, with 13 bases between the two germline ends.

This clonotype rates as medium-sized. This chain's CDR3 is CASSSSPSVNTEAFF. The CDR3 DNA follows: TGTGCCAGCAGTTCCTCCCCGAGCGTTAACACTGAAGCTTTCTTT. The chain has TRBV12-3 or TRBV12-4 and TRBJ1-1; D gene uncertain. Trimming removed 4 bases at V and 2 bases at J, with 14 bases between. The CDR3 is made up of 15 amino acids.

V usage is TRBV18 and J usage is TRBJ2-1; 15 nucleotides match TRBD2. The J segment lost 8 bases and the V segment lost 5 bases, leaving 4 bases of the junction unmatched. The CDR3 runs to 15 residues. CDR1 KGHSH and CDR2 LQKENI come from the germline V gene. Written as DNA, the CDR3 is TGTGCCAGCTCAAGTGGACTAGCGGGAGGGGATGAGCAGTTCTTC. It codes for CASSSGLAGGDEQFF. The full variable domain, rest sourced from reference TRBV18 and TRBJ2-1, is NAGVMQNPRHLVRRRGQEARLRCSPMKGHSHVYWYRQLPEEGLKFMVYLQKENIIDESGMPKERFSAEFPKEGPSILRIQQVVRGDSAAYFCASSSGLAGGDEQFFGPGTRLTVL.

On this clonotype itself: Its ends do not fully match the called genes, so a read error is possible. V usage is TRBV11-2 and J usage is TRBJ1-1; 8 bases are shared with TRBD1. This CDR3 is built from 15 residues. Germline V gene lookup returns CDR1 SGHAT and CDR2 FQNNGV. CDR3 coding DNA: TGTGCCAGCAGCCCCGGACAGGGTATGAACACTGAAACTTTCTTT. It translates to CASSPGQGMNTETFF.

The J gene is TRBJ2-2, the V gene TRBV7-6, with no clear D. The CDR3 is made up of 15 amino acids. The germline CDR1 and CDR2 sequences are SGHVS and FNYEAQ. V lost 2 bases to trimming and J lost 2 bases, with 9 bases between them. CDR3 sequence: CASSLFSGNTGELFF. CDR3 DNA sequence: TGTGCCAGCAGCTTATTTAGTGGAAACACCGGGGAGCTGTTTTTT.

The rearrangement joins TRBV15 to TRBJ1-1; D gene ambiguous. This CDR3 has 14 residues. Germline V CDR1 and CDR2: LNHNV, YYDKDF (reference sequence). V lost 3 bases to trimming and J lost 0 bases, with 8 bases between them. The CDR3 DNA reads TGTGCCACCAGCAGGAGGGAGGTGAACACTGAAGCTTTCTTT. This sequence encodes CATSRREVNTEAFF.

This clonotype occurred many times. This chain uses TRBV28 with TRBJ1-3; D ambiguous. Germline CDR1 and CDR2: MDHEN and SYDVKM. Trimming left V 2 bases short and J 0 bases short, with 14 bases between. CDR3 length: 17 amino acids. The CDR3 nucleotides are TGTGCCAGCAGTTTACAGATTCAAATGAGCTCTGGAAACACCATATATTTT. Its translation is CASSLQIQMSSGNTIYF.

This clonotype turned up a few times. This chain uses TRBV20-1 with TRBJ2-5, with D maybe TRBD2 (6 bases). This CDR3 comprises 11 residues. The germline CDR1 and CDR2 sequences are DFQATT and SNEGSKA (reference sequence). The V end was cut by 5 bases, the J end by 3 bases, with 7 bases between. CDR3 in amino acids: CSAQREETQYF. In DNA, the CDR3 is TGCAGTGCTCAGCGGGAAGAGACCCAGTACTTC.

This rearrangement joins TRBV30 to TRBJ2-7; D is unclear. CDR3 length equals 12 residues. The ends were cut back, 4 bases at V and 1 base at J, with 8 bases in the middle. Germline V lookup: CDR1 GTSNPN, CDR2 SVGIG (reference sequence). CDR3 bases: TGTGCCTGGATCCCCGGATCCTACGAGCAGTACTTC. Translating it yields CAWIPGSYEQYF. The entire variable domain, with the rest obtained from reference TRBV30 and TRBJ2-7, is as follows: SQTIHQWPATLVQPVGSPLSLECTVEGTSNPNLYWYRQAAGRGLQLLFYSVGIGQISSEVPQNLSASRPQDRQFILSSKKLLLSDSGFYLCAWIPGSYEQYFGPGTRLTVT.

The chain has TRBV6-6 and TRBJ1-5; 8 bases are shared with TRBD1. This CDR3 has 19 residues. Germline loops: CDR1 MNHNY, CDR2 SVGAGI (reference sequence). After removal of 6 bases from V and 2 bases from J, the junction contained 18 bases not matched to a gene. The CDR3 region has the DNA TGTGCCAGCAGCCATACGACAAAGGACAGGGTGAGGGGCAATCAGCCCCAGCATTTT. Its protein product is CASSHTTKDRVRGNQPQHF.

CDR3 in amino acids: CASSLVGLAPDTQYF. CDR3 in DNA: TGTGCCAGCAGCTTAGTGGGACTAGCCCCAGATACGCAGTATTTT. The chain uses TRBV11-1 and TRBJ2-3, with TRBD2 matching over 9 bases. The CDR3 has 15 residues. With 1 base clipped from V and 4 bases from J, the junction kept 3 bases outside the gene matches. From germline, CDR1 is SGHAT and CDR2 FQDESV (reference sequence).

In its sample, this clonotype was seen many times. The chain couples TRBV11-2 to TRBJ1-6, with D possibly matching TRBD1 (5 bases). The CDR3 spans 16 residues. Trimming removed 3 bases at V and 6 bases at J, with 15 bases between. Per germline, CDR1 SGHAT and CDR2 FQNNGV. CDR3 sequence (DNA): TGTGCCAGCAGCTTCGACCGGTCAGGGTTTAATTCACCCCTCCACTTT. This codes for CASSFDRSGFNSPLHF.

The chain couples TRBV2 to TRBJ2-5; D possibly corresponds to TRBD1 (6 bases). The CDR3 has 13 residues. V lost 5 bases and J lost 2, with 9 bases in between. Germline loops: CDR1 SNHLY, CDR2 FYNNEI. The CDR3 loop reads CASSRDTQETQYF. The CDR3 DNA reads TGTGCCAGCAGTAGGGACACTCAAGAGACCCAGTACTTC.

This chain links TRBV10-3 with TRBJ1-3, with TRBD1 matching over 10 bases. The trim removed 5 bases at V and 2 bases at J, leaving 6 bases unmatched. This CDR3 has 16 amino acids. Germline CDR1 and CDR2: ENHRY and SYGVKD. The CDR3 nucleotides read TGTGCCATCAGTCTCCGACAGGGGGCAGCTGGAAACACCATATATTTT. This gives the protein CAISLRQGAAGNTIYF.

This clonotype was recorded a few times. The chain has TRBV18 and TRBJ2-1; no clear D gene. V dropped 2 bases and J dropped 15 bases, with 26 bases sitting between them. Germline V gene sequence: CDR1 KGHSH, CDR2 LQKENI. CDR3 length: 16 residues. CDR3 in amino acids: CASSPYQEPNGSPRFF. The CDR3 nucleotides are TGTGCCAGCTCACCATATCAGGAACCCAACGGGTCCCCGCGGTTCTTC.

The table lists this clonotype with a few counts. The chain employs TRBV19 and TRBJ2-5; D gene ambiguous. Germline CDR1 reads LNHDA; CDR2 reads SQIVND (reference sequence). CDR3 size: 13 residues. The V and J ends lost 3 bases and 0 bases respectively, with 5 bases between them. CDR3 nucleotide sequence: TGTGCCAGTAGTATTGGCCACCAAGAGACCCAGTACTTC. It encodes CASSIGHQETQYF.

V usage is TRBV20-1 and J usage is TRBJ1-4; unclear D gene. The ends were cut back, 6 bases at V and 3 bases at J, with 11 bases in the middle. CDR3 size: 13 residues. CDR1 and CDR2 (germline): DFQATT, SNEGSKA (reference sequence). CDR3 nucleotides: TGCAGTGCCCCTTCGGATTCTAATGAAAAACTGTTTTTT. Translated: CSAPSDSNEKLFF.

This chain joins TRBV4-1 and TRBJ2-1; tentatively, D is TRBD1 (7 bases). This CDR3 contains 14 residues. The germline V gene encodes CDR1 MGHRA and CDR2 YSYEKL. Trimming took 4 bases from V and 4 from J, leaving 11 bases between them. The CDR3 nucleotides read TGCGCCAGCAGCCCGGGGGACAGTTACAATGAGCAGTTCTTC. Amino acids: CASSPGDSYNEQFF.

This chain joins TRBV10-3 and TRBJ2-7; 8 bases fit TRBD1. The CDR3 loop spans 16 amino acids. CDR1 ENHRY and CDR2 SYGVKD come from the germline V gene. The V and J ends lost 7 bases and 2 bases, in that order; junction bases with no gene match: 13. CDR3 sequence: CAITDHRTGLAYEQYF. The CDR3 DNA follows: TGTGCCATCACCGACCATCGGACAGGGCTGGCCTACGAGCAGTACTTC.

This clonotype has more than one count but fewer than ten. The V gene is TRBV10-2, the J gene TRBJ1-5; tentatively, D is TRBD1 (6 bases). The V gene lost 10 bases and the J gene lost 1 base, with 11 bases spanning the gap. CDR3 length: 13 amino acids. CDR1 and CDR2 (germline): WSHSY, SAAADI. The CDR3 sequence is CATGGLSNQPQHF. The CDR3 nucleotides are TGCGCCACCGGGGGCTTGAGCAATCAGCCCCAGCATTTT.

This clonotype was detected only once. V is TRBV28 and J is TRBJ1-5; unclear D gene. The V and J ends lost 4 bases and 2 bases respectively, with 6 bases between them. This CDR3 is built from 13 residues. Germline CDR1 MDHEN, CDR2 SYDVKM. The CDR3 is CASSWLGNQPQHF. CDR3 in DNA: TGTGCCAGCAGTTGGTTAGGCAATCAGCCCCAGCATTTT.

The chain links TRBV5-1 to TRBJ2-7; a weak D match, TRBD1 (8 bases). The V gene's germline CDR1 is SGHRS and CDR2 YFSETQ. Deletions cut 3 bases from V and 4 bases from J, with 11 bases between. The CDR3 is 13 residues long. CDR3: CASSSQGGYEQYF. The CDR3 DNA follows: TGCGCCAGCAGCTCACAGGGGGGGTACGAGCAGTACTTC.

This clonotype was seen ten or more times. This chain connects TRBV4-1 to TRBJ1-2; D is perhaps TRBD1 (6 bases). Germline V lookup: CDR1 MGHRA, CDR2 YSYEKL. CDR3 size: 16 residues. Trimming took 0 bases from V and 4 from J, leaving 15 bases between them. The CDR3 is CASSQEGGRSSYGYTF. The CDR3, as DNA: TGCGCCAGCAGCCAAGAGGGGGGCCGAAGCTCCTATGGCTACACCTTC.